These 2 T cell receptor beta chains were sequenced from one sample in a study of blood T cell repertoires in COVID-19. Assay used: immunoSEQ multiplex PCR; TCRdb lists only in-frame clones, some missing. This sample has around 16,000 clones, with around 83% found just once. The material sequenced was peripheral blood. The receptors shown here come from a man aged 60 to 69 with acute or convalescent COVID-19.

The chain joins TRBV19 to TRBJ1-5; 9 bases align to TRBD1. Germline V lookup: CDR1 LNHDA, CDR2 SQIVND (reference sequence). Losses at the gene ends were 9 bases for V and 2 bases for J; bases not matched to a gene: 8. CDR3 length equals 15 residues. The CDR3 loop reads CASTGGLGGNQPQHF. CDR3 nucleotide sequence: TGTGCCAGCACAGGGGGCCTTGGGGGCAATCAGCCCCAGCATTTT.

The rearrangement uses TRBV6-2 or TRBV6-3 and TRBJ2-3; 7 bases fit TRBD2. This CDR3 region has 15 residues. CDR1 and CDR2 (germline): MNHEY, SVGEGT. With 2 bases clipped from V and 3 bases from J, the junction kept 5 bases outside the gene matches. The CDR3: CASSYLGGGTDTQYF. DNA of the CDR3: TGTGCCAGCAGTTACCTTGGCGGGGGTACAGATACGCAGTATTTT.